The clone carrying this TCR beta chain has a count of ten or more. The data were taken from a study of T cell repertoires in cytomegalovirus infection. CDR1 SEHNR and CDR2 FQNEAQ come from the germline V gene (reference sequence). The CDR3 has 15 amino acids. The trim removed 7 bases at V and 5 bases at J, leaving 7 bases unmatched. MiXCR, run by TCRdb on the reads, gives a single entry per CDR3 protein. The profile shows approximately 490,000 distinct CDR3 sequences, 10% to 12% of them singletons. The receptor was isolated from a human donor in good health (CMV status not recorded). Some clones in this sample may be carry-over from other donors' samples. Sequencing input: PBMCs. The J gene is TRBJ2-3, the V gene TRBV7-9, with 12 nucleotides matching TRBD2. The CDR3 DNA follows: TGTGCCAGCACCTCCCCGGGACTAGCGGGAGATACGCAGTATTTT. Translating gives CASTSPGLAGDTQYF.